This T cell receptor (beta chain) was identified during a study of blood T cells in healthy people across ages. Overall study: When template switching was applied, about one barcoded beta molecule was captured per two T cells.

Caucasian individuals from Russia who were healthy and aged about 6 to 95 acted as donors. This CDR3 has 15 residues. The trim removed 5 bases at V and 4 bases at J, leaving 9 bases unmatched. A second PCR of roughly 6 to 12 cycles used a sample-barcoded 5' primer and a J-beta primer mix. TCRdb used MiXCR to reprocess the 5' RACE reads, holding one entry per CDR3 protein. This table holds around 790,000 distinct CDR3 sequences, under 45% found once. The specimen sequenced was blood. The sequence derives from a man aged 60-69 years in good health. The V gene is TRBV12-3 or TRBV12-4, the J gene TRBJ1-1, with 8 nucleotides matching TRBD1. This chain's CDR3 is CASSGMTGEGTEAFF. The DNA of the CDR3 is TGTGCCAGCAGTGGCATGACAGGGGAGGGCACTGAAGCTTTCTTT.